This T cell receptor (beta chain) was identified in a study of Ad26.COV2.S vaccination and SARS-CoV-2 variants. Trimming pared 2 bases from V and 8 bases from J, leaving 10 bases between. The CDR3 totals 12 residues. CDR1 is GTSNPN and CDR2 is SVGIG in the germline V gene (reference sequence). This clone appeared a few times. The antigen is unknown. TCRdb keeps only in-frame clones here, not all; method: immunoSEQ multiplex PCR. The sample carries roughly 500,000 clones, about 83% recorded once. Overall study findings and caveats: Breadth, reportedly substantial, characterized the spike-specific CD8+ and CD4+ T cell responses after vaccination. Breadth of non-spike TCRs did not differ between vaccinees and placebo recipients. People given the vaccine had a wider spike-specific TCR breadth than placebo recipients did.

Regarding treatment: over 15 received Ad26.COV2.S at low or high dose, single or two shots; about 5 received placebo; per-sample allocation not given. Day 63 after the first injection of vaccine or placebo was the sampling time. Expression of Wuhan-strain SARS-CoV-2 spike came from the Ad26 vector that formed the vaccine. The V and J genes are TRBV30 and TRBJ2-1, with D perhaps being TRBD1 or TRBD2 (6 bases each). This specimen consisted of peripheral blood, obtained in a trial of Ad26.COV2.S vaccine versus placebo. This receptor was taken from a person aged 18-65 years who received the Ad26.COV2.S COVID-19 vaccine or a placebo. The CDR3 region has the DNA TGTGCCTGGAGTTTTCGGGGGCATGAGCAGTTCTTC. Residues: CAWSFRGHEQFF.